This T cell receptor (beta chain) is from a study of shared clonotypes between healthy human individuals. Germline V gives CDR1 SGHRS, CDR2 YFSETQ. The CDR3 has 13 residues. V lost 1 base and J lost 0, with 4 bases in between. Data came from immunoSEQ multiplex PCR; TCRdb stores just in-frame clones and leaves some out. Of 450,000 to 500,000 clones in the sample, more than 75% were seen once. The sequencing input was PBMCs. The chain combines TRBV5-1 with TRBJ1-1; D not resolved. This TCR was recovered from a woman aged 40-49 years in good health. Some clones in this sample may be carry-over from other donors' samples. The CDR3 coding sequence is TGCGCCAGCAGCTTGTTTCTGAACACTGAAGCTTTCTTT. Translating gives CASSLFLNTEAFF.